This T cell receptor (beta chain) was documented in a study of blood T cell repertoires in COVID-19. Whole-study context: The origin of the acute and convalescent COVID-19 samples was the United States, Italy and Spain.

Trimming cost V 3 bases and J 5 bases, with 10 bases left between them. The CDR3 spans 13 residues. Germline V gene sequence: CDR1 LGHDT, CDR2 YNNKEL (reference sequence). As originally analysed: Amplification with reference gene primers provided the estimates of nucleated cell counts. Some clones are missing from TCRdb's copy, which holds only in-frame ones; the method was immunoSEQ multiplex PCR. For V, J and clone size, that table is used; D and trimming come from the DNA. The table lists some 120,000 clones, 75% to 90% of them singletons. This clone was recorded only once. The chain is built from TRBV3-1 (or the pseudogene TRBV3-2) and TRBJ1-1, with TRBD1 as a possible D gene (5 bases). This clonotype was obtained from a man in his 70s with acute or convalescent COVID-19. The sample taken for sequencing was peripheral blood. CDR3 amino acids: CASSQKGVTEAFF. CDR3 sequence (DNA): TGTGCCAGCAGCCAGAAAGGGGTGACTGAAGCTTTCTTT.